Following are 15 T cell receptor beta chains from one sample sequenced in a study of identical twins. TCRdb called the 5' RACE reads again in MiXCR, with one record for every CDR3 protein. The sample records more than 650,000 distinct CDR3 sequences, around 5.7% being singletons. The sample taken for sequencing was naive T cells sorted from blood. These receptors came from a man between 18 and 29 years old in good health.

The CDR3 DNA reads TGTGCCAGCAGCCACCTTAGCCCTAGCAATCAGCCCCAGCATTTT. Encoded protein: CASSHLSPSNQPQHF. The V and J genes are TRBV6-1 and TRBJ1-5; D unresolved. This CDR3 comprises 15 residues. V was trimmed by 6 bases and J by 0 bases, leaving 12 bases between them. Germline CDR1 reads MNHNS; CDR2 reads SASEGT.

V gene TRBV27 combines with J gene TRBJ1-5, with TRBD1 matching over 9 bases. The length of the CDR3 is 16 residues. CDR1 and CDR2 (germline): MNHEY, SMNVEV (reference sequence). J was trimmed by 2 bases and V by 6 bases; bases with no gene match: 8. CDR3 sequence: CASRARRQGGNQPQHF. CDR3 nucleotide sequence: TGTGCCAGCAGGGCAAGAAGACAGGGGGGCAATCAGCCCCAGCATTTT.

V usage is TRBV11-1 and J usage is TRBJ2-7, with D hard to call. Germline lookup yields CDR1 SGHAT and CDR2 FQDESV (reference sequence). V lost 3 bases to trimming and J lost 4 bases, with 10 bases between them. The CDR3 runs 13 residues. DNA for the CDR3: TGTGCCAGCAGCTTGGCAAGGAAGTACGAGCAGTACTTC. Translating it yields CASSLARKYEQYF.

This clonotype has only a few counts. The chain couples TRBV7-2 to TRBJ2-7; 10 bases are shared with TRBD1. Germline CDR1 and CDR2: SGHTA and FQGNSA. The CDR3 length is 14 residues. Trimming took 6 bases from V and 4 from J; bases not matched to a gene: 6. CDR3: CASSPDRGRYEQYF. CDR3 DNA sequence: TGTGCCAGCAGTCCCGACAGGGGGCGATACGAGCAGTACTTC.

This clonotype was recorded a few times. This chain links TRBV5-1 with TRBJ2-2; the D is unclear. CDR3 length equals 16 residues. Trimming cost V 0 bases and J 6 bases, with 15 bases left between them. Per the germline V gene, CDR1 is SGHRS and CDR2 is YFSETQ. The CDR3 is CASSLDERPWAGELFF. The CDR3 DNA follows: TGCGCCAGCAGCTTGGATGAACGGCCGTGGGCCGGGGAGCTGTTTTTT.

This clonotype was counted at least ten times. V is TRBV29-1 and J is TRBJ2-3; TRBD2 matches 10 bases. Germline trimming cut 0 bases from V and 4 bases from J; bases unmatched to any gene: 4. Germline V gene sequence: CDR1 SQVTM, CDR2 ANQGSEA. There are 15 residues in the CDR3. This CDR3 reads CSVEDSGRVSDTQYF. CDR3 DNA sequence: TGCAGCGTTGAAGACAGCGGGAGGGTTTCAGATACGCAGTATTTT.

This clonotype has at least ten counts. The V call is TRBV12-3 or TRBV12-4, the J call TRBJ2-5, with 9 bases identical to TRBD2. CDR3 length: 17 amino acids. Trimming cost V 7 bases and J 0 bases; bases outside gene matches: 12. DNA of the CDR3: TGTGCCAGCACCATTGGTGCGGGAGGGCAGTACCAAGAGACCCAGTACTTC. This sequence encodes CASTIGAGGQYQETQYF.

This chain connects TRBV3-1 to TRBJ2-1; 10 nucleotides agree with TRBD2. The CDR3 is made up of 16 amino acids. V dropped 4 bases and J dropped 6; count of bases not matched to a gene: 9. Per the germline V gene, CDR1 is LGHDT and CDR2 is YNNKEL (reference sequence). CDR3 nucleotide sequence: TGTGCCAGCAGCCCCCTCGCGAGCGGGAGGGGCAATGAGCAGTTCTTC. Its translation is CASSPLASGRGNEQFF.

This clonotype was recorded many times. The rearrangement links TRBV10-3 to TRBJ2-3, with D possibly matching TRBD1 (6 bases). V lost 11 bases and J lost 3, with 12 bases in between. The CDR3 consists of 12 residues. Germline V gives CDR1 ENHRY, CDR2 SYGVKD. The CDR3 DNA reads TGTGCCTGCAGGGGTGCAACAGATACGCAGTATTTT. Protein product: CACRGATDTQYF.

This clonotype was seen repeatedly, ten times or more. V and J are TRBV20-1 and TRBJ1-5; D remains ambiguous. The CDR3 loop spans 15 amino acids. Trimming took 1 base from V and 0 from J, leaving 10 bases between them. Germline lookup yields CDR1 DFQATT and CDR2 SNEGSKA (reference sequence). The CDR3 sequence: CSARGRSYSNQPQHF. CDR3 bases: TGCAGTGCTAGAGGACGCAGTTATAGCAATCAGCCCCAGCATTTT.

This clonotype was counted ten times or more. The chain links TRBV20-1 to TRBJ2-1, with 13 bases fitting TRBD2. The CDR3 consists of 16 residues. Per germline, CDR1 DFQATT and CDR2 SNEGSKA (reference sequence). Unmatched junction bases numbered 13, after V lost 6 bases and J lost 8 bases. DNA of the CDR3: TGCAGTGCCCTAAGGGGGGGGACTAGCGGGATTTATGAGCAGTTCTTC. Translating gives CSALRGGTSGIYEQFF.

The genes are TRBV30 and TRBJ1-4, with D unresolved. This CDR3 is built from 15 residues. Trimming removed 0 bases from V and 4 bases from J, with 12 bases in between. Germline lookup yields CDR1 GTSNPN and CDR2 SVGIG (reference sequence). CDR3 protein: CAWSVTNSNNEKLFF. The CDR3 coding sequence is TGTGCCTGGAGTGTAACGAACAGCAATAATGAAAAACTGTTTTTT.

This clonotype has only a few counts. The chain is built from TRBV5-5 and TRBJ2-1; D might be TRBD1 (6 bases). This CDR3 comprises 15 residues. Germline V gives CDR1 SGHKS, CDR2 YYEKEE (reference sequence). Trimming took 4 bases from V and 4 from J, leaving 15 bases between them. The CDR3 nucleotides read TGTGCCAGCAGCCTCTGGACAGAGGGATACAATGAGCAGTTCTTC. Translation: CASSLWTEGYNEQFF.

This clonotype was counted between two and nine times. The rearrangement links TRBV20-1 to TRBJ2-3; TRBD2 matches 11 bases. V dropped 5 bases and J dropped 0; count of bases not matched to a gene: 7. Germline V gene sequence: CDR1 DFQATT, CDR2 SNEGSKA (reference sequence). This CDR3 has 16 residues. This chain's CDR3 is CSADPRTSGSTDTQYF. The CDR3 bases are TGCAGTGCTGATCCGCGGACTAGCGGGAGCACAGATACGCAGTATTTT.

This clonotype was seen at least ten times. The chain couples TRBV12-3 or TRBV12-4 to TRBJ2-2; TRBD2 might be the D (5 bases). This CDR3 is built from 17 residues. Trimming cost V 4 bases and J 5 bases, with 20 bases left between them. The CDR3, as DNA: TGTGCCAGCAGTTATCAAAGCATGGGAGTTGGTACCGGGGAGCTGTTTTTT. This encodes CASSYQSMGVGTGELFF.